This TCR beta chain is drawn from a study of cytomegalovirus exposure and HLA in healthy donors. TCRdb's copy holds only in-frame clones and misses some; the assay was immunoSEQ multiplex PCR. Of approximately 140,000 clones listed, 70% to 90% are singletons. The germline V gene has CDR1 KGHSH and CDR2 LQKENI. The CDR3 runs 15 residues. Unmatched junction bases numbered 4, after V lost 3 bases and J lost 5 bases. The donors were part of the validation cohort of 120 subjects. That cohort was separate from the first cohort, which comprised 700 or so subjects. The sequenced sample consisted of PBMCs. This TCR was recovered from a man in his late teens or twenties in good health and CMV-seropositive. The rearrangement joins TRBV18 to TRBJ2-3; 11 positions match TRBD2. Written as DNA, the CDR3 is TGTGCCAGCTCACCTAGCGGGGGGGCACAAGATACGCAGTATTTT. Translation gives CASSPSGGAQDTQYF.